Listed below are T cell receptor beta chains from one sample, sequenced in a study of T cell changes during pregnancy in multiple sclerosis. Using immunoSEQ multiplex PCR, the repertoire was profiled, and TCRdb retains in-frame clones only, with some absent. The sample contains over 35,000 clones, around 93% of which appear only once. The material was CD8+ T cells from peripheral blood mononuclear cells, obtained in the third trimester of pregnancy. The origin of the receptors is a female donor with multiple sclerosis, enrolled in a pregnancy study. CDR3s include the opening cysteine and the closing phenylalanine or tryptophan. Fields, in order: D gene, clone size, V gene, J gene, CDR3 protein, CDR3 DNA. A D gene is named only where the DNA matches it firmly. Not every row has a clone size; where given, it reads once, few, many or a size class.

d_call: TRBD2
clone_size: .
v_call: TRBV2
j_call: TRBJ2-1
cdr3_aa: CASSGQGPTLAGTYNEQFF
cdr3_nt: TGTGCCAGCAGTGGACAGGGCCCAACTCTAGCGGGAACCTACAATGAGCAGTTCTTC

d_call: .
clone_size: .
v_call: TRBV6-4
j_call: TRBJ2-1
cdr3_aa: CASSSGAYREQFF
cdr3_nt: TGTGCCAGCAGTAGTGGGGCCTACCGGGAGCAGTTCTTC

d_call: TRBD1
clone_size: .
v_call: TRBV5-1
j_call: TRBJ2-1
cdr3_aa: CASSLDRGRYNEQFF
cdr3_nt: TGCGCCAGCAGCTTGGACAGGGGGAGATACAATGAGCAGTTCTTC

d_call: .
clone_size: .
v_call: TRBV2
j_call: TRBJ2-1
cdr3_aa: CASSEGKGGIDEQFF
cdr3_nt: TGTGCCAGCAGTGAAGGCAAAGGGGGAATCGATGAGCAGTTCTTC

d_call: TRBD1
clone_size: .
v_call: TRBV5-1
j_call: TRBJ2-5
cdr3_aa: CASSLERTGLETQYF
cdr3_nt: TGCGCCAGCAGCTTGGAGAGGACAGGGCTAGAGACCCAGTACTTC

d_call: TRBD2
clone_size: once
v_call: TRBV19
j_call: TRBJ2-1
cdr3_aa: CASSTHIAGGGNEQFF
cdr3_nt: TGTGCCAGTAGTACCCACATAGCGGGAGGGGGCAATGAGCAGTTCTTC

d_call: TRBD1
clone_size: .
v_call: TRBV27
j_call: TRBJ2-7
cdr3_aa: CASSSGGDDEQYF
cdr3_nt: TGTGCCAGCAGTTCAGGGGGTGACGACGAGCAGTACTTC

d_call: TRBD1
clone_size: .
v_call: TRBV6-1
j_call: TRBJ2-3
cdr3_aa: CATADREADTQYF
cdr3_nt: TGTGCCACCGCAGACAGGGAAGCAGATACGCAGTATTTT

d_call: .
clone_size: .
v_call: TRBV10-3
j_call: TRBJ1-5
cdr3_aa: CAISESQGFQPQHF
cdr3_nt: TGTGCCATCAGTGAATCACAGGGTTTTCAGCCCCAGCATTTT

d_call: .
clone_size: .
v_call: TRBV27
j_call: TRBJ2-7
cdr3_aa: CASSLTQIAGTAAYEQYF
cdr3_nt: TGTGCCAGCAGTTTAACACAAATCGCGGGGACGGCGGCCTACGAGCAGTACTTC

d_call: .
clone_size: few
v_call: TRBV4-1
j_call: TRBJ1-1
cdr3_aa: CASSWKDKRNTEAFF
cdr3_nt: TGCGCCAGCAGCTGGAAGGACAAGCGAAACACTGAAGCTTTCTTT

d_call: .
clone_size: few
v_call: TRBV29-1
j_call: TRBJ1-1
cdr3_aa: CSTKGGLDTEAFF
cdr3_nt: TGCAGCACAAAGGGGGGGCTCGACACTGAAGCTTTCTTT

d_call: TRBD2
clone_size: .
v_call: TRBV4-1
j_call: TRBJ2-5
cdr3_aa: CASSQDPVGTSGRSLYQETQYF
cdr3_nt: TGCGCCAGCAGCCAAGATCCTGTAGGGACTAGCGGGAGGTCACTCTACCAAGAGACCCAGTACTTC

d_call: .
clone_size: .
v_call: TRBV7-9
j_call: TRBJ1-5
cdr3_aa: CASSDSYSNQPQHF
cdr3_nt: TGTGCCAGCAGCGACAGTTATAGCAATCAGCCCCAGCATTTT

d_call: .
clone_size: .
v_call: TRBV15
j_call: TRBJ1-2
cdr3_aa: CATSRDRTDLNYGYTF
cdr3_nt: TGTGCCACCAGCAGAGATCGGACAGACCTTAACTATGGCTACACCTTC

d_call: .
clone_size: .
v_call: TRBV21-1
j_call: TRBJ2-4
cdr3_aa: CASSKRNSGRENIQYF
cdr3_nt: TGTGCCAGCAGCAAAAGAAATAGCGGGAGGGAAAACATTCAGTACTTC

d_call: .
clone_size: .
v_call: TRBV7-2
j_call: TRBJ2-7
cdr3_aa: CASSLDFGGPGEQYF
cdr3_nt: TGTGCCAGCAGCTTAGATTTCGGGGGGCCGGGGGAGCAGTACTTC

d_call: TRBD1
clone_size: .
v_call: TRBV2
j_call: TRBJ1-3
cdr3_aa: CASRTPGGSSGNTIYF
cdr3_nt: TGTGCCAGCAGGACTCCAGGGGGAAGCTCTGGAAACACCATATATTTT

d_call: .
clone_size: .
v_call: TRBV11-2
j_call: TRBJ2-7
cdr3_aa: CASSLGQRSYEQYF
cdr3_nt: TGTGCCAGCAGCTTAGGACAGAGGAGCTACGAGCAGTACTTC

d_call: .
clone_size: .
v_call: TRBV4-3
j_call: TRBJ2-2
cdr3_aa: CASSQDNSYTGELFF
cdr3_nt: TGCGCCAGCAGCCAAGACAACTCGTACACCGGGGAGCTGTTTTTT

d_call: TRBD1
clone_size: .
v_call: TRBV6-1
j_call: TRBJ1-4
cdr3_aa: CASSGRGQKLGEKLFF
cdr3_nt: TGTGCCAGCAGTGGGAGGGGACAGAAGTTGGGTGAAAAACTGTTTTTT

d_call: TRBD1
clone_size: .
v_call: TRBV28
j_call: TRBJ2-3
cdr3_aa: CASQPGQGSADTQYF
cdr3_nt: TGTGCCAGCCAACCGGGACAGGGATCCGCAGATACGCAGTATTTT

d_call: TRBD2
clone_size: .
v_call: TRBV2
j_call: TRBJ2-3
cdr3_aa: CASIGLAASTDTQYF
cdr3_nt: TGTGCCAGCATTGGCCTAGCGGCTAGCACAGATACGCAGTATTTT

d_call: .
clone_size: .
v_call: TRBV13
j_call: TRBJ2-3
cdr3_aa: CASSETGLPGTDTQYF
cdr3_nt: TGTGCCAGCAGTGAGACAGGCCTCCCGGGCACAGATACGCAGTATTTT

d_call: TRBD1
clone_size: .
v_call: TRBV4-1
j_call: TRBJ1-1
cdr3_aa: CASSRRQGGEAFF
cdr3_nt: TGCGCCAGCAGCCGTCGACAGGGTGGTGAAGCTTTCTTT

d_call: .
clone_size: .
v_call: TRBV28
j_call: TRBJ1-1
cdr3_aa: CASSAVRGRSTEAFF
cdr3_nt: TGTGCCAGCAGTGCCGTGCGGGGGCGGAGCACTGAAGCTTTCTTT

d_call: TRBD2
clone_size: once
v_call: TRBV18
j_call: TRBJ2-1
cdr3_aa: CASSPLLAGVQNEQFF
cdr3_nt: TGTGCCAGCTCGCCTTTACTAGCGGGAGTACAAAATGAGCAGTTCTTC

d_call: TRBD1
clone_size: .
v_call: TRBV9
j_call: TRBJ1-2
cdr3_aa: CASSSRTGYTF
cdr3_nt: TGTGCCAGCAGCTCCCGGACAGGGTACACCTTC

d_call: TRBD2
clone_size: .
v_call: TRBV15
j_call: TRBJ2-2
cdr3_aa: CATSRGGRGTGELFF
cdr3_nt: TGTGCCACCAGCAGGGGCGGGAGAGGCACCGGGGAGCTGTTTTTT